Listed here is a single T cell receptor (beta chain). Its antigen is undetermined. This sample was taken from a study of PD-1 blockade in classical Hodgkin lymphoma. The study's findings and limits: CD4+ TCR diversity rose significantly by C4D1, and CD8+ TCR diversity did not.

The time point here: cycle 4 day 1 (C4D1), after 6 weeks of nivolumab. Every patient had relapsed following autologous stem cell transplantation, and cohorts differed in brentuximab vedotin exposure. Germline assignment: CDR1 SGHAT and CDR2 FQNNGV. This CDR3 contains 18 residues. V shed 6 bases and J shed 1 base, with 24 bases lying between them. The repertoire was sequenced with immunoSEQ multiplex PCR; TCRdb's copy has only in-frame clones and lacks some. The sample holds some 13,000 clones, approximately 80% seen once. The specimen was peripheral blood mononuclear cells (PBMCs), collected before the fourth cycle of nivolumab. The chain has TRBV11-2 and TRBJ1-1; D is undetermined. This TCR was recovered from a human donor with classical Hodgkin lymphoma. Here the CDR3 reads CASRPILSSPESNTEAFF. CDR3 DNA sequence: TGTGCCAGCAGACCCATCCTGAGCTCGCCGGAATCGAACACTGAAGCTTTCTTT.